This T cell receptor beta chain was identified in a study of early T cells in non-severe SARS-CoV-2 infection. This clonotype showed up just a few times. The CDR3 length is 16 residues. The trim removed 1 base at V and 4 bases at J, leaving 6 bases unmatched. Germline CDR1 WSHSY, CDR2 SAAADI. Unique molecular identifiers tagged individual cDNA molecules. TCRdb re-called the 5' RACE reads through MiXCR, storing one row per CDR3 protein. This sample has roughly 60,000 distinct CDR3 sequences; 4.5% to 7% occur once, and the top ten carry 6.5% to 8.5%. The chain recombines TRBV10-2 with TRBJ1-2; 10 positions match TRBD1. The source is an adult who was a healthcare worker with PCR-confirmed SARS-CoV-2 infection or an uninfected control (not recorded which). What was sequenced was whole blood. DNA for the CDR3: TGCGCCAGCAGTGAGTTGGGGGACAGGGGCGGCTATGGCTACACCTTC. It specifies CASSELGDRGGYGYTF.